This TCR beta chain appears in the sequencing data of a study of OX40 agonist ivuxolimab in advanced cancers. Study-wide background: Patients took ivuxolimab, an agonistic anti-OX40 (CD134) antibody. Regarding the study as a whole: Part of the nonresponder group also had normalized T-cell clonal expansion that was low.

Clones were read by immunoSEQ multiplex PCR, and TCRdb kept only the in-frame ones, dropping some. The table records about 52,000 clones, around 93% of them present only once. A remark on this clone: Its cognate antigen is unknown.

The sequence came from an adult with an advanced solid tumor such as melanoma, head and neck, liver or kidney cancer. Source: CD4+ or CD8+ T cells sorted from blood, taken in a trial of the OX40 agonist ivuxolimab.

The CDR3 is CASSWSSPTYNEQFF. The CDR3 DNA reads TGTGCCAGCAGTTGGTCTTCTCCAACGTACAATGAGCAGTTCTTC. V gene TRBV5-8 combines with J gene TRBJ2-1; D is unresolved. With 5 bases removed from V and 4 bases from J, the gap between germline ends came to 16 bases. The CDR3 has 15 residues. In germline, CDR1 is SGHTS, CDR2 YDEGEE.